This T cell receptor (beta chain) was captured by sequencing in a study of response to subunit inactivated influenza vaccine. Notes on the study in general: It was suggested by the authors that few new T cells are recruited by each seasonal influenza vaccination.

One entry per CDR3 protein results from TCRdb running MiXCR on the RT-PCR reads. The sample includes about 610,000 distinct CDR3 sequences, about 15% of them seen just once. This clonotype showed up many times. As yet, its antigen is unknown. Germline CDR1 LGHNA, CDR2 YSLEER. V lost 3 bases and J 1 base, leaving 6 bases between the germline ends. The CDR3 contains 14 residues. The specimen comprised PBMCs from blood, sampled approximately 13 days after vaccination. The chain couples TRBV4-3 to TRBJ2-2, with D maybe TRBD2 (6 bases). The TCR comes from a man aged 50 to 60 who received an inactivated influenza vaccine. Written as DNA, the CDR3 is TGCGCCAGCAGCCAGGGACTGAACACCGGGGAGCTGTTTTTT. This translates into CASSQGLNTGELFF.